Listed here are 27 T cell receptor beta chains from one sample, sequenced in a study of technical replicates of blood from several donors. Here immunoSEQ multiplex PCR was the method, and the copy in TCRdb shows in-frame clones only, minus some. In the table there are roughly 79,000 clones, 96% of which are singletons. Sequenced sample: T cells isolated from PBMCs. Receptor source: a human donor in good health.

This chain joins TRBV27 and TRBJ2-3; 7 bases are shared with TRBD1. V dropped 5 bases and J dropped 5; count of bases not matched to a gene: 16. The CDR3 covers 17 residues. Per the germline V gene, CDR1 is MNHEY and CDR2 is SMNVEV (reference sequence). The CDR3: CASSTLDRVKFVDTQYF. The CDR3 DNA reads as TGTGCCAGCAGTACGCTTGACAGGGTAAAGTTCGTAGATACGCAGTATTTT.

V gene TRBV19 combines with J gene TRBJ1-3; perhaps TRBD1 as D (6 bases). The CDR3 sequence is 16 residues long. Germline V gives CDR1 LNHDA, CDR2 SQIVND (reference sequence). Trimming removed 2 bases from V and 2 bases from J, with 13 bases in between. The CDR3 DNA follows: TGTGCCAGTAGTATAAGAGGGGGACCAGCTGGAAACACCATATATTTT. Protein sequence: CASSIRGGPAGNTIYF.

The chain has TRBV6-6 and TRBJ2-7; possible D gene TRBD2, 6 bases. The length of the CDR3 is 15 residues. Germline values: CDR1 MNHNY, CDR2 SVGAGI (reference sequence). V lost 6 bases and J lost 3, with 18 bases in between. The CDR3 DNA reads TGTGCCAGCAGCCCTCGGGGGTCTGGCATCTACGAGCAGTACTTC. It encodes CASSPRGSGIYEQYF.

The chain is built from TRBV5-6 and TRBJ1-2; D unresolved. The CDR3 contains 14 residues. Germline CDR1 and CDR2: SGHDT and YYEEEE. V lost 4 bases, J lost 1 base, and 11 bases lay in between. The CDR3 DNA sequence: TGTGCCAGCAGCGGCATAACTAATAACTATGGCTACACCTTC. It encodes CASSGITNNYGYTF.

The rearrangement joins TRBV7-2 to TRBJ2-2, with D perhaps TRBD1 (6 bases). The CDR3 is 15 residues long. Trimming stripped 5 bases from V and 4 bases from J, with 14 bases between. Germline CDR1 SGHTA, CDR2 FQGNSA. CDR3 region: CASSKAGQSTGELFF. The CDR3 DNA reads as TGTGCCAGCAGCAAAGCCGGACAGTCCACCGGGGAGCTGTTTTTT.

For the CDR3, the DNA is TGTGCCAGCAGCCTCTCCCGGCAGGGAGAAGCTTTCTTT. Translated, it gives CASSLSRQGEAFF. The chain is built from TRBV4-2 and TRBJ1-1; a possible D gene is TRBD1 (5 bases). The CDR3 covers 13 residues. CDR1 is LGHNA, CDR2 YNFKEQ, per germline. V was cut by 4 bases and J by 8 bases, with 14 bases left in between.

The chain is built from TRBV10-2 and TRBJ1-2; D gene ambiguous. This CDR3 spans 14 amino acids. Germline CDR1 WSHSY, CDR2 SAAADI. Trimming cost V 1 base and J 4 bases, with 10 bases left between them. CDR3 coding DNA: TGCGCCAGCAGTGAGTACGGAGGTAGCTATGGCTACACCTTC. Protein sequence: CASSEYGGSYGYTF.

The gene calls are TRBV27 and TRBJ2-7; D may be TRBD2 (5 bases). Trimming left V 1 base short and J 1 base short, with 14 bases between. The CDR3 runs to 16 residues. CDR1 is MNHEY, CDR2 SMNVEV, per germline (reference sequence). CDR3 in DNA: TGTGCCAGCAGTTTATTCGGAGGTTTACCTTCCTACGAGCAGTACTTC. It yields the protein CASSLFGGLPSYEQYF.

The chain combines TRBV13 with TRBJ1-2, with D maybe TRBD1 (6 bases). CDR3 length equals 13 residues. Between the trimmed V and J ends, which lost 0 bases and 6 bases, there was a span of 8 bases. Germline V CDR1 and CDR2: PRHDT, FYEKMQ (reference sequence). CDR3 region: CASSLGGADGYTF. The CDR3 DNA is TGTGCCAGCAGCTTAGGGGGGGCAGATGGCTACACCTTC.

V is TRBV10-2 and J is TRBJ2-4; D is possibly TRBD2 (5 bases). This CDR3 has 13 amino acids. The germline V and J ends were trimmed by 6 bases and 5 bases, with 11 bases remaining between them. Germline V gene sequence: CDR1 WSHSY, CDR2 SAAADI. The CDR3 DNA reads as TGCGCCAGCAGGAGGGAGAACGAAAACATTCAGTACTTC. Protein sequence: CASRRENENIQYF.

This chain uses TRBV10-3 with TRBJ2-1; weak D call: TRBD2 (6 bases). The germline V gene has CDR1 ENHRY and CDR2 SYGVKD. V lost 0 bases and J 10 bases, leaving 13 bases between the germline ends. The CDR3 length is 14 residues. CDR3 region: CAISESTGETEQFF. CDR3 in DNA: TGTGCCATCAGTGAGTCGACGGGAGAAACGGAGCAGTTCTTC.

The J gene is TRBJ2-7, the V gene TRBV6-1; no clear D gene. This CDR3 has 12 residues. Germline V gene lookup returns CDR1 MNHNS and CDR2 SASEGT. Trimming stripped 7 bases from V and 6 bases from J, with 13 bases between. Here the CDR3 DNA reads TGTGCCAGCACCAAGGATTGGAGCGAGCAGTACTTC. Protein sequence: CASTKDWSEQYF.

The chain is built from TRBV29-1 and TRBJ1-2; TRBD1 is a possible D gene (6 bases). Germline CDR1 SQVTM, CDR2 ANQGSEA. The V and J ends lost 6 bases and 11 bases respectively, with 13 bases between them. The CDR3 runs to 10 residues. The CDR3, as DNA: TGCAGCGTCGGGGACAACTATTACACCTTC. Translating it yields CSVGDNYYTF. The whole variable domain, remainder taken from reference TRBV29-1 and TRBJ1-2, is SAVISQKPSRDICQRGTSLTIQCQVDSQVTMMFWYRQQPGQSLTLIATANQGSEATYESGFVIDKFPISRPNLTFSTLTVSNMSPEDSSIYLCSVGDNYYTFGSGTRLTVV.

This clone appeared a single time. V and J are TRBV27 and TRBJ2-1, with 8 positions matching TRBD2. Germline CDR1 and CDR2: MNHEY and SMNVEV (reference sequence). The CDR3 length is 15 residues. V lost 3 bases and J lost 3; bases outside the gene matches: 4. The CDR3 DNA sequence: TGTGCCAGCAGTTTCCACGGGACTAGCTACAATGAGCAGTTCTTC. It encodes CASSFHGTSYNEQFF.

V usage is TRBV6-5 and J usage is TRBJ1-2, with 7 bases aligning to TRBD1. CDR3 length equals 15 residues. Germline trimming cut 3 bases from V and 4 bases from J; bases unmatched to any gene: 8. Looked up from germline, CDR1 is MNHEY and CDR2 is SVGAGI. CDR3 DNA: TGTGCCAGCAGTTATACCACAGGGGTTGCCTATGGCTACACCTTC. The encoded protein is CASSYTTGVAYGYTF.

J is TRBJ2-1 and V is TRBV2, with 7 bases lining up with TRBD2. V was pared by 7 bases and J by 0 bases, with 12 bases of the junction left unmatched. This CDR3 has 17 residues. The germline CDR1 and CDR2 sequences are SNHLY and FYNNEI. The CDR3 loop reads CASTGGIASSSYNEQFF. CDR3 bases: TGTGCCAGCACCGGGGGGATAGCGTCAAGCTCCTACAATGAGCAGTTCTTC.

The chain employs TRBV7-2 and TRBJ2-1; no firm D call. The CDR3 is made up of 12 amino acids. CDR1 SGHTA and CDR2 FQGNSA come from the germline V gene. Trimming took 2 bases from V and 4 from J, leaving 3 bases between them. The CDR3 loop is CASSLTYNEQFF. The CDR3 DNA sequence: TGTGCCAGCAGCTTAACATACAATGAGCAGTTCTTC.

The chain links TRBV7-2 to TRBJ2-3; TRBD2 matches 7 bases. The junction had 12 bases not matched to a gene; V was cut back by 1 base and J by 5 bases. This CDR3 spans 17 amino acids. Germline assignment: CDR1 SGHTA and CDR2 FQGNSA. CDR3 nucleotide sequence: TGTGCCAGCAGCTTAGGGGTAGCGGGCCGGAACCGAGATACGCAGTATTTT. Amino acid sequence: CASSLGVAGRNRDTQYF.

The chain links TRBV13 to TRBJ2-1; 11 bases align to TRBD2. Trimming cost V 5 bases and J 9 bases; bases outside gene matches: 12. Germline assignment: CDR1 PRHDT and CDR2 FYEKMQ (reference sequence). This CDR3 is built from 16 residues. The CDR3: CASSDEASGRYPEQFF. In nucleotides, the CDR3 is TGTGCCAGCAGCGATGAGGCTAGCGGGAGGTATCCTGAGCAGTTCTTC.

This rearrangement joins TRBV18 to TRBJ2-5, with a tentative D call TRBD1 (6 bases). This CDR3 has 15 amino acids. Germline V gene sequence: CDR1 KGHSH, CDR2 LQKENI. Trimming removed 5 bases from V and 3 bases from J, with 16 bases in between. In DNA form, the CDR3 reads TGTGCCAGCTCATCGGGACATTGGCCGGAAGAGACCCAGTACTTC. Its protein is CASSSGHWPEETQYF.

The J gene is TRBJ2-1, the V gene TRBV29-1; possibly TRBD1 for D (7 bases). Trimming removed 5 bases from V and 5 bases from J, with 19 bases in between. The CDR3 sequence is 15 residues long. In germline, CDR1 is SQVTM, CDR2 ANQGSEA. CDR3 region: CSVLEGGGKNNEQFF. For the CDR3, the DNA is TGCAGCGTTCTAGAAGGGGGCGGGAAGAACAATGAGCAGTTCTTC.

This clone came up once. The V and J genes are TRBV5-1 and TRBJ2-1; D is undetermined. Trimming shortened V by 0 bases and J by 5 bases, and 12 bases separated the two germline ends. The CDR3 extends over 15 amino acids. CDR1 and CDR2 from the germline V gene are SGHRS and YFSETQ. The CDR3 protein is CASSLDIQSHNEQFF. As DNA, the CDR3 is TGCGCCAGCAGCTTGGATATACAGAGTCACAATGAGCAGTTCTTC.

DNA for the CDR3: TGTGCCAGCAGGGGACAGGGTACGACTAATGAAAAACTGTTTTTT. This encodes CASRGQGTTNEKLFF. The rearrangement joins TRBV11-2 to TRBJ1-4, with 9 positions matching TRBD1. The junction had 4 bases not matched to a gene; V was cut back by 6 bases and J by 2 bases. This CDR3 contains 15 residues. Germline V gene lookup returns CDR1 SGHAT and CDR2 FQNNGV.

The chain links TRBV5-1 to TRBJ2-1; TRBD2 aligns across 8 bases. After removal of 0 bases from V and 5 bases from J, the junction contained 13 bases not matched to a gene. The CDR3 contains 18 residues. From germline, CDR1 is SGHRS and CDR2 YFSETQ. CDR3 in DNA: TGCGCCAGCAGCTTGGTCGTGACGAGCGGGAGAGTCGACAATGAGCAGTTCTTC. This translates into CASSLVVTSGRVDNEQFF. Variable domain in full (rest from reference TRBV5-1 and TRBJ2-1): KAGVTQTPRYLIKTRGQQVTLSCSPISGHRSVSWYQQTPGQGLQFLFEYFSETQRNKGNFPGRFSGRQFSNSRSEMNVSTLELGDSALYLCASSLVVTSGRVDNEQFFGPGTRLTVL.

This sequence joins TRBV9 and TRBJ2-3; 11 bases line up with TRBD2. CDR1 SGDLS and CDR2 YYNGEE come from the germline V gene. CDR3 size: 15 residues. The junction had 2 bases not matched to a gene; V was cut back by 2 bases and J by 3 bases. The CDR3 DNA is TGTGCCAGCAGCGTTAGCGGGAGGGCAACAGATACGCAGTATTTT. Its protein is CASSVSGRATDTQYF.

V and J are TRBV28 and TRBJ2-3; perhaps TRBD2 as D (7 bases). CDR3 length: 13 residues. With 5 bases removed from V and 4 bases from J, the gap between germline ends came to 10 bases. From germline, CDR1 is MDHEN and CDR2 SYDVKM. CDR3 sequence (DNA): TGTGCCAGCAGTGGGGAGGGGGCAGATACGCAGTATTTT. Its translation: CASSGEGADTQYF.

The CDR3 bases are TGTGCCAGCAGACCGACTAGCTTTACCTACAATGAGCAGTTCTTC. Translated, it gives CASRPTSFTYNEQFF. The gene calls are TRBV5-4 and TRBJ2-1; TRBD2 aligns across 7 bases. The CDR3 is 15 amino acids. V was pared by 5 bases and J by 2 bases, with 7 bases of the junction left unmatched. CDR1 is SGHNT and CDR2 is YYREEE in the germline V gene (reference sequence).